This T cell receptor (beta chain) was recorded in a study of molecular identifiers for immune sequencing clone quantification. This clonotype was recorded at least ten times. Germline assignment: CDR1 SGHKS and CDR2 YYEKEE (reference sequence). The V gene lost 4 bases and the J gene lost 2 bases, with 13 bases spanning the gap. There are 14 residues in the CDR3. TCRdb reprocessed the PCR reads with MiXCR, giving one entry per CDR3 protein. The repertoire holds around 480,000 distinct CDR3 sequences, 20% to 25% seen once, with 0.7% to 0.95% in the top ten. The sequence was collected from a human donor in good health. Some libraries in this study had Jurkat cell RNA spiked in. V and J are TRBV5-5 and TRBJ2-7; D remains ambiguous. The sequencing input was naive CD8+ T cells from blood, with Jurkat cell RNA spiked in. Stated subset: FACS-sorted CD8+CD4-CCR7+CD45RA+ naive T cells. The DNA for the CDR3 is TGTGCCAGCAGCCTCCTTTGGGGTGCCTACGAGCAGTACTTC. As protein: CASSLLWGAYEQYF.